This record covers a single T cell receptor beta chain. Per germline, CDR1 SGHDT and CDR2 YYEEEE. The CDR3 totals 13 residues. Trimming removed 0 bases at V and 4 bases at J, with 5 bases between. Profiling relied on immunoSEQ multiplex PCR, and the TCRdb table lists in-frame clones only, not all of them. The sample carries 400,000 to 500,000 clones, approximately 90% recorded once. The data were obtained in a study of control samples from healthy donors and cancer patients. Sequenced sample: PBMCs. This TCR was sampled from a man aged 35-49 years with head and neck cancer. V gene TRBV5-6 combines with J gene TRBJ2-4; D unclear. CDR3 sequence: CASSLEQKNIQYF. The CDR3 DNA is TGTGCCAGCAGCTTGGAACAGAAAAACATTCAGTACTTC. The complete variable domain, with remaining parts taken from reference TRBV5-6 and TRBJ2-4, reads DAGVTQSPTHLIKTRGQQVTLRCSPKSGHDTVSWYQQALGQGPQFIFQYYEEEERQRGNFPDRFSGHQFPNYSSELNVNALLLGDSALYLCASSLEQKNIQYFGAGTRLSVL.